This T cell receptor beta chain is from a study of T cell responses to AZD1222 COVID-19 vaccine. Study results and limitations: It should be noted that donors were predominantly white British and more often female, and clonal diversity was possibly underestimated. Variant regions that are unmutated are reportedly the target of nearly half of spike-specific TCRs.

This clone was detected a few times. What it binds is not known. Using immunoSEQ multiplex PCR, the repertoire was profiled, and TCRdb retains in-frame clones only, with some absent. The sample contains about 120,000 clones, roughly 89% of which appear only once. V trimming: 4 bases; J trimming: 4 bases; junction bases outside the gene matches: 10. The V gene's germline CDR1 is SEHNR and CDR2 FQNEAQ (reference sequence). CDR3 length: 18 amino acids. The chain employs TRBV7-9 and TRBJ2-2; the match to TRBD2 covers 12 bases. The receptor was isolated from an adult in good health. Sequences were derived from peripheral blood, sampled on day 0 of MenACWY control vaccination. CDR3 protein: CASSSSRLAGVVTGELFF. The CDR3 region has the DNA TGTGCCAGCAGCTCATCCAGACTAGCGGGAGTGGTCACCGGGGAGCTGTTTTTT. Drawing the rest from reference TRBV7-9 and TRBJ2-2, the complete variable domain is DTGVSQNPRHKITKRGQNVTFRCDPISEHNRLYWYRQTLGQGPEFLTYFQNEAQLEKSRLLSDRFSAERPKGSFSTLEIQRTEQGDSAMYLCASSSSRLAGVVTGELFFGEGSRLTVL.